Listed here are 14 T cell receptor beta chains from one sample, sequenced in a study of control samples from healthy donors and cancer patients (dated by TCRdb to about 2020). Library prep was done by the immunoSEQ multiplex PCR assay. As stored in TCRdb, this immuneACCESS dataset retains in-frame rearrangements with V and J assigned. A fraction of the clones does not appear; measured against another copy, unresolved V genes explain less than half of the discrepancy, and the remainder lacks a known reason. This sample comprises some 29,000 clones, 70% to 90% of them detected only once. The biggest ten clones account for 3% to 5% of the sample. Material: formalin-fixed, paraffin-embedded tissue. The receptors here all came from a female donor with melanoma.

This clone has just a few counts. The chain recombines TRBV18 with TRBJ2-1; maybe TRBD2 (7 bases). This CDR3 spans 15 amino acids. From germline, CDR1 is KGHSH and CDR2 LQKENI. V lost 3 bases and J 4 bases, leaving 13 bases between the germline ends. CDR3 sequence reads: CASSPDGGQYNEQFF. The CDR3 DNA reads TGTGCCAGCTCACCTGACGGGGGGCAATACAATGAGCAGTTCTTC.

The chain carries TRBV2 and TRBJ2-5, with 8 bases aligning to TRBD2. This CDR3 has 14 amino acids. V shed 6 bases and J 5 bases; nucleotides not matched to a gene: 8. The germline V gene encodes CDR1 SNHLY and CDR2 FYNNEI. The CDR3 bases are TGTGCCAGCAGGACTAGCGAAATCGATGAGACCCAGTACTTC. Residues: CASRTSEIDETQYF.

This sequence joins TRBV9 and TRBJ2-5; D is uncertain. The germline gives CDR1 SGDLS, CDR2 YYNGEE. The ends were cut back, 3 bases at V and 1 base at J, with 4 bases in the middle. The CDR3 loop spans 12 amino acids. The CDR3 DNA is TGTGCCAGCAGCGGCCCCCAAGAGACCCAGTACTTC. As protein: CASSGPQETQYF.

The rearrangement links TRBV28 to TRBJ2-5; no clear D gene. V was cut by 2 bases and J by 5 bases, with 9 bases left in between. CDR1 and CDR2 (germline): MDHEN, SYDVKM. This CDR3 contains 13 residues. CDR3 region: CASSLGVLETQYF. CDR3 coding DNA: TGTGCCAGCAGTTTAGGGGTCCTGGAGACCCAGTACTTC.

The CDR3 DNA sequence: TGTGCCAGCTCACCTGGAGCTGATCAGCCCCAGCATTTT. It encodes CASSPGADQPQHF. The chain employs TRBV18 and TRBJ1-5, with unresolved D. V was clipped by 3 bases and J by 5 bases, with 8 bases between them. The germline gives CDR1 KGHSH, CDR2 LQKENI. This CDR3 spans 13 amino acids.

CDR3 in amino acids: CASSPRRDTEAFF. As DNA, the CDR3 is TGTGCCAGCTCACCACGTCGAGACACTGAAGCTTTCTTT. The chain combines TRBV18 with TRBJ1-1; no firm D call. Germline values: CDR1 KGHSH, CDR2 LQKENI. V was cut by 1 base and J by 3 bases, with 6 bases left in between. The CDR3 spans 13 residues.

This sequence joins TRBV7-2 and TRBJ2-7; D uncertain. The germline CDR1 and CDR2 sequences are SGHTA and FQGNSA. The CDR3 spans 13 residues. V gave up 5 bases and J gave up 5 bases, with 13 bases separating them. Here the CDR3 DNA reads TGTGCCAGCAGCACCGCTGGGGAAAACGAGCAGTACTTC. Translated, it gives CASSTAGENEQYF.

This clone has only a few counts. V is TRBV6-6 and J is TRBJ2-5; 9 bases align to TRBD1. This CDR3 comprises 15 residues. Germline trimming cut 3 bases from V and 3 bases from J; bases unmatched to any gene: 5. From germline, CDR1 is MNHNY and CDR2 SVGAGI (reference sequence). The CDR3 loop is CASSYPRTGEETQYF. The CDR3 bases are TGTGCCAGCAGTTATCCACGGACAGGGGAAGAGACCCAGTACTTC.

This clone was picked up one time. This chain links TRBV10-3 with TRBJ2-2; no clear D gene. V was trimmed by 5 bases and J by 7 bases, leaving 8 bases between them. This CDR3 contains 12 residues. Germline CDR1 reads ENHRY; CDR2 reads SYGVKD. The CDR3 reads CAISQLGGELFF. Here the CDR3 DNA reads TGTGCCATCAGTCAATTAGGCGGGGAGCTGTTTTTT.

This rearrangement joins TRBV9 to TRBJ1-5; tentative D call: TRBD1 (5 bases). Germline CDR1 reads SGDLS; CDR2 reads YYNGEE. This CDR3 has 14 residues. Trimming stripped 4 bases from V and 4 bases from J, with 12 bases between. CDR3 DNA sequence: TGTGCCAGCAGCCCCCCAGGGCAGAATCAGCCCCAGCATTTT. It encodes CASSPPGQNQPQHF. Using reference TRBV9 and TRBJ1-5 for the parts outside the CDR3, the full variable domain is DSGVTQTPKHLITATGQRVTLRCSPRSGDLSVYWYQQSLDQGLQFLIQYYNGEERAKGNILERFSAQQFPDLHSELNLSSLELGDSALYFCASSPPGQNQPQHFGDGTRLSIL.

The rearrangement joins TRBV4-1 to TRBJ1-6; a possible D gene is TRBD1 (6 bases). The CDR3 totals 18 residues. CDR1 and CDR2 (germline): MGHRA, YSYEKL. V lost 1 base, J lost 7 bases, and 20 bases lay in between. The CDR3 nucleotides read TGCGCCAGCAGCCAAGGGGCTCCCTGGACAGCAACGAATTCACCCCTCCACTTT. Protein product: CASSQGAPWTATNSPLHF.

The chain links TRBV12-3 or TRBV12-4 to TRBJ2-7; 8 bases fit TRBD2. This CDR3 comprises 13 residues. Unmatched junction bases numbered 11, after V lost 11 bases and J lost 5 bases. The CDR3 reads CASKGLAFHEQYF. CDR3 DNA sequence: TGTGCCTCGAAAGGACTAGCTTTCCACGAGCAGTACTTC.

The chain joins TRBV12-3 or TRBV12-4 to TRBJ1-2; D gene uncertain. V gave up 3 bases and J gave up 5 bases, with 10 bases separating them. This CDR3 contains 13 residues. DNA for the CDR3: TGTGCCAGCAGTTTCATCGGAGGGTATGGCTACACCTTC. This gives the protein CASSFIGGYGYTF.

The chain combines TRBV10-2 with TRBJ1-3, with TRBD1 matching over 7 bases. V lost 6 bases, J lost 1 base, and 3 bases stayed unmatched. The V gene's germline CDR1 is WSHSY and CDR2 SAAADI. The CDR3 runs to 14 residues. The CDR3 here is CASRQGNSGNTIYF. CDR3 DNA sequence: TGCGCCAGCAGACAGGGGAATTCTGGAAACACCATATATTTT.